This TCR beta chain emerged from a study of blood T cell repertoires in COVID-19. Profiling relied on immunoSEQ multiplex PCR, and the TCRdb table lists in-frame clones only, not all of them. The sample consists of roughly 380,000 clones, roughly nine tenths of them appearing once. V lost 4 bases, J lost 14 bases, and 7 bases stayed unmatched. The CDR3 contains 13 residues. CDR1 is SGHDN, CDR2 FVKESK, per germline. This TCR derives from an older woman with COVID-19, enrolled during active disease. This chain uses TRBV14 with TRBJ1-6, with TRBD1 matching over 8 bases. Sequenced sample: peripheral blood. The CDR3 DNA reads as TGTGCCAGCAGCCTTTCCCCGACAGGGGCCCTCCACTTT. It encodes CASSLSPTGALHF.